The 6 T cell receptor beta chains presented below share a single source sample, sequenced in a study of T cell responses to AZD1222 COVID-19 vaccine. The data were produced by immunoSEQ multiplex PCR, yet TCRdb's version contains in-frame clones alone and is incomplete. The sample records 100,000 to 150,000 clones, 89% being singletons. The material was peripheral blood, obtained on day 0 of AZD1222 vaccination. These receptors all come from an adult in good health.

The chain carries TRBV7-2 and TRBJ2-2, with TRBD2 identical over 10 bases. CDR1 is SGHTA, CDR2 FQGNSA, per germline. This CDR3 comprises 17 residues. Trimming at V came to 5 bases and at J to 3 bases, leaving 9 bases not matched to a gene. CDR3 sequence (DNA): TGTGCCAGCAGCGGGTTTCTAGCGGGAGTACACACCGGGGAGCTGTTTTTT. It codes for CASSGFLAGVHTGELFF.

The chain combines TRBV28 with TRBJ1-2, with 10 bases aligning to TRBD1. The CDR3 has 13 amino acids. The germline V gene encodes CDR1 MDHEN and CDR2 SYDVKM. Trimming cost V 5 bases and J 6 bases; bases outside gene matches: 3. CDR3: CASSADRGNGYTF. In nucleotides, the CDR3 is TGTGCCAGCAGTGCGGACAGGGGGAATGGCTACACCTTC.

The chain employs TRBV7-3 and TRBJ2-1, with TRBD1 matching over 9 bases. The CDR3 is 15 amino acids. CDR1 is SGHTA and CDR2 is FQGTGA in the germline V gene. V shed 5 bases and J 10 bases; nucleotides not matched to a gene: 12. CDR3 amino acids: CASSRGQGFSREQFF. The CDR3 DNA is TGTGCCAGCAGCCGGGGACAGGGATTTAGTCGGGAGCAGTTCTTC.

This clone was counted between two and nine times. The chain is built from TRBV28 and TRBJ2-7, with D tentatively TRBD1 (5 bases). Trimming shortened V by 3 bases and J by 4 bases, and 13 bases separated the two germline ends. Germline CDR1 MDHEN, CDR2 SYDVKM. CDR3 length equals 14 residues. The CDR3 sequence: CASSLGQSSYEQYF. The CDR3 DNA follows: TGTGCCAGCAGTTTGGGGCAGAGCTCTTACGAGCAGTACTTC.

The V call is TRBV11-2, the J call TRBJ1-1, with D tentatively TRBD1 (5 bases). V gave up 4 bases and J gave up 1 base, with 13 bases separating them. CDR3 length: 15 residues. Per germline, CDR1 SGHAT and CDR2 FQNNGV. CDR3 bases: TGTGCCAGCAGCTCCCCGGGGCGAAGGAACACTGAAGCTTTCTTT. Amino acid sequence: CASSSPGRRNTEAFF.

This sequence joins TRBV19 and TRBJ1-5; 9 nucleotides align to TRBD1. Germline CDR1 is LNHDA and CDR2 is SQIVND (reference sequence). The trim removed 3 bases at V and 7 bases at J, leaving 7 bases unmatched. The CDR3 has 15 amino acids. Here the CDR3 reads CASSITGGVWQPQHF. CDR3 nucleotides: TGTGCCAGTAGTATTACAGGGGGCGTCTGGCAGCCCCAGCATTTT. Full variable domain (outside the CDR3, taken from reference TRBV19 and TRBJ1-5): DGGITQSPKYLFRKEGQNVTLSCEQNLNHDAMYWYRQDPGQGLRLIYYSQIVNDFQKGDIAEGYSVSREKKESFPLTVTSAQKNPTAFYLCASSITGGVWQPQHFGDGTRLSIL.